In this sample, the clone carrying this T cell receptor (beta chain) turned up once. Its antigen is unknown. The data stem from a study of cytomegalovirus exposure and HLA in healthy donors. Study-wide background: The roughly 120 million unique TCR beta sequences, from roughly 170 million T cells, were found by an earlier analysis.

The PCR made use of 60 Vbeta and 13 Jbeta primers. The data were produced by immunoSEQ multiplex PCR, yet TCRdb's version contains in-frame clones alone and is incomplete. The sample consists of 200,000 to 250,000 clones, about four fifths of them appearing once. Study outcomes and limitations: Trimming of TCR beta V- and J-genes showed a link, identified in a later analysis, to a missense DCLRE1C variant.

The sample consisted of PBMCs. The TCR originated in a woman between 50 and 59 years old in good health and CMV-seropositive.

In DNA, the CDR3 is TGTGCCAGCTGGGAGAGTAGCTCCTATAATTCACCCCTCCACTTT. As protein: CASWESSSYNSPLHF. V usage is TRBV2 and J usage is TRBJ1-6; D is ambiguous. Between the trimmed V and J ends, which lost 8 bases and 0 bases, there was a span of 11 bases. Per the germline V gene, CDR1 is SNHLY and CDR2 is FYNNEI. This CDR3 contains 15 residues.